These 18 T cell receptor beta chains were all obtained from the same sample, sequenced in a study of long-term antiretroviral therapy in people with HIV. The authors ran the immunoSEQ assay, v3.0, at survey level. Clones were read by immunoSEQ multiplex PCR, and TCRdb kept only the in-frame ones, dropping some. The table includes about 38,000 clones, roughly 76% detected once. The sample was unsorted PBMCs, taken 1.5 years after starting antiretroviral therapy. The receptors here all came from a man aged 18-30 years with HIV.

This sequence joins TRBV10-3 and TRBJ2-5, with D possibly matching TRBD1 (7 bases). Looked up from germline, CDR1 is ENHRY and CDR2 is SYGVKD. V was pared by 0 bases and J by 0 bases, with 11 bases between. This CDR3 contains 16 residues. CDR3 protein: CAISESAGGYQETQYF. CDR3 bases: TGTGCCATCAGTGAGTCGGCAGGGGGGTACCAAGAGACCCAGTACTTC.

V gene TRBV11-1 combines with J gene TRBJ2-7; 7 bases align to TRBD1. The CDR3 totals 13 residues. Germline lookup yields CDR1 SGHAT and CDR2 FQDESV (reference sequence). The V segment lost 5 bases and the J segment 3 bases; nucleotides outside the gene matches: 4. CDR3 bases: TGTGCCAGCAGCCTCCGGACAGGCTACGAGCAGTACTTC. It translates to CASSLRTGYEQYF.

Here the CDR3 DNA reads TGTGCCAGTAGGACATTACAGGGGGCGTCATCAGCTTTCTTT. Protein sequence: CASRTLQGASSAFF. The genes are TRBV19 and TRBJ1-1; 9 bases are a match to TRBD1. The CDR3 has 14 residues. Unmatched junction bases numbered 12, after V lost 6 bases and J lost 10 bases. Germline V gene lookup returns CDR1 LNHDA and CDR2 SQIVND (reference sequence).

This chain joins TRBV18 and TRBJ2-7; D call uncertain. Per the germline V gene, CDR1 is KGHSH and CDR2 is LQKENI. V gave up 3 bases and J gave up 4 bases, with 7 bases separating them. The CDR3 covers 12 residues. In DNA form, the CDR3 reads TGTGCCAGCTCACCCACAGTTTACGAGCAGTACTTC. It codes for CASSPTVYEQYF.

V and J are TRBV6-1 and TRBJ1-3, with TRBD1 matching over 7 bases. The V gene's germline CDR1 is MNHNS and CDR2 SASEGT. This CDR3 spans 15 amino acids. V shed 3 bases, J shed 1 base, and the junction held 3 bases outside the gene matches. The CDR3 bases are TGTGCCAGCAGTGAGCGGACAGGTTCTGGAAACACCATATATTTT. Encoded protein: CASSERTGSGNTIYF.

The genes are TRBV5-4 and TRBJ2-5, with 10 bases aligning to TRBD1. CDR3 length: 16 amino acids. Germline V gene sequence: CDR1 SGHNT, CDR2 YYREEE (reference sequence). V dropped 0 bases and J dropped 2; count of bases not matched to a gene: 4. This CDR3 reads CASSLGDRGYQETQYF. CDR3 in DNA: TGTGCCAGCAGCTTGGGGGACAGGGGTTATCAAGAGACCCAGTACTTC.

A single count supports this clone. The V and J genes are TRBV7-9 and TRBJ2-7; 12 bases map to TRBD2. V gave up 5 bases and J gave up 3 bases; unmatched junction bases: 11. Germline CDR1 is SEHNR and CDR2 is FQNEAQ (reference sequence). The CDR3 runs 17 residues. CDR3 nucleotides: TGTGCCAGCAGCCTACAGACTAGCGGGAGTATGGACTACGAGCAGTACTTC. Translation gives CASSLQTSGSMDYEQYF.

This clone was seen only a few times. The genes are TRBV27 and TRBJ2-1; no reliable D call. The CDR3 has 13 residues. Germline V CDR1 and CDR2: MNHEY, SMNVEV (reference sequence). The V end lost 2 bases, the J end lost 5 bases, and 7 bases lay between the germline ends. CDR3: CASSLATHNEQFF. The CDR3 nucleotides are TGTGCCAGCAGTTTAGCGACTCACAATGAGCAGTTCTTC.

This sequence joins TRBV7-2 and TRBJ1-1; 7 bases fit TRBD1. Germline trimming cut 2 bases from V and 2 bases from J; bases unmatched to any gene: 2. Germline loops: CDR1 SGHTA, CDR2 FQGNSA. The CDR3 spans 14 residues. The CDR3 sequence: CASSLRTGNTEAFF. DNA for the CDR3: TGTGCCAGCAGCTTAAGGACAGGAAACACTGAAGCTTTCTTT.

The V call is TRBV5-4, the J call TRBJ2-3; 9 bases are a match to TRBD2. The CDR3 is made up of 16 amino acids. V shed 0 bases and J 3 bases; nucleotides not matched to a gene: 5. Per the germline V gene, CDR1 is SGHNT and CDR2 is YYREEE (reference sequence). The CDR3 DNA follows: TGTGCCAGCAGCTTGGTGCCCAGCGGGAGGACAGATACGCAGTATTTT. As protein: CASSLVPSGRTDTQYF.

A single count supports this clone. The chain is built from TRBV7-7 and TRBJ2-5; a possible D gene is TRBD1 (7 bases). Germline CDR1 reads SSHAT; CDR2 reads FNYEAQ (reference sequence). The V end was cut by 5 bases, the J end by 4 bases, with 14 bases between. This CDR3 has 14 residues. The chain's CDR3 is CASSLGGGAETQYF. For the CDR3, the DNA is TGTGCCAGCAGCCTAGGAGGGGGCGCAGAGACCCAGTACTTC. Complete variable domain (other parts from reference TRBV7-7 and TRBJ2-5): GAGVSQSPRYKVTKRGQDVTLRCDPISSHATLYWYQQALGQGPEFLTYFNYEAQPDKSGLPSDRFSAERPEGSISTLTIQRTEQRDSAMYRCASSLGGGAETQYFGPGTRLLVL.

The chain recombines TRBV6-5 with TRBJ2-7; D is unclear. V lost 0 bases to trimming and J lost 5 bases, with 11 bases between them. This CDR3 region has 14 residues. The germline CDR1 and CDR2 sequences are MNHEY and SVGAGI. The CDR3 reads CASSYSGNVNEQYF. The DNA of the CDR3 is TGTGCCAGCAGTTACTCGGGGAACGTCAACGAGCAGTACTTC.

V usage is TRBV5-6 and J usage is TRBJ2-7; 9 bases are a match to TRBD1. The CDR3 is 15 residues long. CDR1 and CDR2 (germline): SGHDT, YYEEEE. The trim removed 2 bases at V and 1 base at J, leaving 4 bases unmatched. CDR3 nucleotides: TGTGCCAGCAGCTTAGACAGGGGGGTATCCTACGAGCAGTACTTC. It yields the protein CASSLDRGVSYEQYF.

The V and J genes are TRBV20-1 and TRBJ1-5, with D uncertain. This CDR3 region has 11 residues. CDR1 is DFQATT, CDR2 SNEGSKA, per germline (reference sequence). V dropped 6 bases and J dropped 4 bases, with 7 bases sitting between them. As DNA, the CDR3 is TGCAGTGCGAGGAGGAATCAGCCCCAGCATTTT. As protein: CSARRNQPQHF.

This clone came up a few times. The chain couples TRBV28 to TRBJ2-7; no reliable D call. The germline gives CDR1 MDHEN, CDR2 SYDVKM. This CDR3 has 13 residues. V was clipped by 2 bases and J by 0 bases, with 5 bases between them. In DNA form, the CDR3 reads TGTGCCAGCAGTTTACTACGCTCCTACGAGCAGTACTTC. Its translation is CASSLLRSYEQYF.

This clone was found once. This chain links TRBV7-6 with TRBJ2-2; the match to TRBD1 covers 9 bases. The V gene's germline CDR1 is SGHVS and CDR2 FNYEAQ. V lost 11 bases, J lost 2 bases, and 6 bases stayed unmatched. The CDR3 spans 14 residues. The CDR3, as DNA: TGTGCCTCCCAGGACAGGGGAAACACCGGGGAGCTGTTTTTT. It yields the protein CASQDRGNTGELFF.

The rearrangement joins TRBV6-6 to TRBJ2-7; TRBD2 might be the D (6 bases). CDR3 length equals 14 residues. The germline V gene encodes CDR1 MNHNY and CDR2 SVGAGI (reference sequence). V lost 2 bases and J 7 bases, leaving 15 bases between the germline ends. The CDR3 nucleotides are TGTGCCAGCAGTTACGCCGGGATTCGGGAGGAGCAGTACTTC. Its translation: CASSYAGIREEQYF.

The chain links TRBV2 to TRBJ1-2; 8 bases are a match to TRBD1. V shed 7 bases, J shed 4 bases, and the junction held 11 bases outside the gene matches. CDR1 SNHLY and CDR2 FYNNEI come from the germline V gene. This CDR3 contains 15 residues. In DNA form, the CDR3 reads TGTGCCAGCACCATACAAGCAGGGGGCATCTATGGCTACACCTTC. Residues: CASTIQAGGIYGYTF.